This TCR beta chain is drawn from a study of T cells after yellow fever vaccination. This clonotype was seen ten or more times. This CDR3 has 15 amino acids. With V trimmed by 4 bases and J by 3 bases, 7 bases remained unmatched. CDR1 is SGHKS and CDR2 is YYEKEE in the germline V gene (reference sequence). Using its own MiXCR run on the 5' RACE reads, TCRdb lists one record per CDR3 protein. The data hold 250,000 or so distinct CDR3 sequences, with approximately 6.8% observed a single time. The receptor was isolated from a man aged 25-40 years who received the YFV17D yellow fever vaccine. The chain recombines TRBV5-5 with TRBJ1-5, with 7 nucleotides matching TRBD1. Sequencing used CD4+ T cells sorted from PBMCs, obtained on the day of the yellow fever booster vaccination. CDR3 residues: CASSPTGTANQPQHF. CDR3 bases: TGTGCCAGCAGCCCGACTGGGACAGCCAATCAGCCCCAGCATTTT. Supplemented by reference TRBV5-5 and TRBJ1-5, the full variable domain reads DAGVTQSPTHLIKTRGQQVTLRCSPISGHKSVSWYQQVLGQGPQFIFQYYEKEERGRGNFPDRFSARQFPNYSSELNVNALLLGDSALYLCASSPTGTANQPQHFGDGTRLSIL.